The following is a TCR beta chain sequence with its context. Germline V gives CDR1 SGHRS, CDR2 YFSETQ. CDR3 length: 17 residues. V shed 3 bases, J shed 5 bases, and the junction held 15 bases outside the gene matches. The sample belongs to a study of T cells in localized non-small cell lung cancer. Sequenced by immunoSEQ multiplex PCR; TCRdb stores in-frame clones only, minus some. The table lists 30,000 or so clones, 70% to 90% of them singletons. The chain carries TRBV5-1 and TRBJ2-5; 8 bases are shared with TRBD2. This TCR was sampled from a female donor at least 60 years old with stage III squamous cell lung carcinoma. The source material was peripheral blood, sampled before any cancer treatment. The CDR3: CASSSPLPGGPEETQYF. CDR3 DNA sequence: TGCGCCAGCAGCTCCCCCCTCCCGGGAGGGCCGGAGGAGACCCAGTACTTC.